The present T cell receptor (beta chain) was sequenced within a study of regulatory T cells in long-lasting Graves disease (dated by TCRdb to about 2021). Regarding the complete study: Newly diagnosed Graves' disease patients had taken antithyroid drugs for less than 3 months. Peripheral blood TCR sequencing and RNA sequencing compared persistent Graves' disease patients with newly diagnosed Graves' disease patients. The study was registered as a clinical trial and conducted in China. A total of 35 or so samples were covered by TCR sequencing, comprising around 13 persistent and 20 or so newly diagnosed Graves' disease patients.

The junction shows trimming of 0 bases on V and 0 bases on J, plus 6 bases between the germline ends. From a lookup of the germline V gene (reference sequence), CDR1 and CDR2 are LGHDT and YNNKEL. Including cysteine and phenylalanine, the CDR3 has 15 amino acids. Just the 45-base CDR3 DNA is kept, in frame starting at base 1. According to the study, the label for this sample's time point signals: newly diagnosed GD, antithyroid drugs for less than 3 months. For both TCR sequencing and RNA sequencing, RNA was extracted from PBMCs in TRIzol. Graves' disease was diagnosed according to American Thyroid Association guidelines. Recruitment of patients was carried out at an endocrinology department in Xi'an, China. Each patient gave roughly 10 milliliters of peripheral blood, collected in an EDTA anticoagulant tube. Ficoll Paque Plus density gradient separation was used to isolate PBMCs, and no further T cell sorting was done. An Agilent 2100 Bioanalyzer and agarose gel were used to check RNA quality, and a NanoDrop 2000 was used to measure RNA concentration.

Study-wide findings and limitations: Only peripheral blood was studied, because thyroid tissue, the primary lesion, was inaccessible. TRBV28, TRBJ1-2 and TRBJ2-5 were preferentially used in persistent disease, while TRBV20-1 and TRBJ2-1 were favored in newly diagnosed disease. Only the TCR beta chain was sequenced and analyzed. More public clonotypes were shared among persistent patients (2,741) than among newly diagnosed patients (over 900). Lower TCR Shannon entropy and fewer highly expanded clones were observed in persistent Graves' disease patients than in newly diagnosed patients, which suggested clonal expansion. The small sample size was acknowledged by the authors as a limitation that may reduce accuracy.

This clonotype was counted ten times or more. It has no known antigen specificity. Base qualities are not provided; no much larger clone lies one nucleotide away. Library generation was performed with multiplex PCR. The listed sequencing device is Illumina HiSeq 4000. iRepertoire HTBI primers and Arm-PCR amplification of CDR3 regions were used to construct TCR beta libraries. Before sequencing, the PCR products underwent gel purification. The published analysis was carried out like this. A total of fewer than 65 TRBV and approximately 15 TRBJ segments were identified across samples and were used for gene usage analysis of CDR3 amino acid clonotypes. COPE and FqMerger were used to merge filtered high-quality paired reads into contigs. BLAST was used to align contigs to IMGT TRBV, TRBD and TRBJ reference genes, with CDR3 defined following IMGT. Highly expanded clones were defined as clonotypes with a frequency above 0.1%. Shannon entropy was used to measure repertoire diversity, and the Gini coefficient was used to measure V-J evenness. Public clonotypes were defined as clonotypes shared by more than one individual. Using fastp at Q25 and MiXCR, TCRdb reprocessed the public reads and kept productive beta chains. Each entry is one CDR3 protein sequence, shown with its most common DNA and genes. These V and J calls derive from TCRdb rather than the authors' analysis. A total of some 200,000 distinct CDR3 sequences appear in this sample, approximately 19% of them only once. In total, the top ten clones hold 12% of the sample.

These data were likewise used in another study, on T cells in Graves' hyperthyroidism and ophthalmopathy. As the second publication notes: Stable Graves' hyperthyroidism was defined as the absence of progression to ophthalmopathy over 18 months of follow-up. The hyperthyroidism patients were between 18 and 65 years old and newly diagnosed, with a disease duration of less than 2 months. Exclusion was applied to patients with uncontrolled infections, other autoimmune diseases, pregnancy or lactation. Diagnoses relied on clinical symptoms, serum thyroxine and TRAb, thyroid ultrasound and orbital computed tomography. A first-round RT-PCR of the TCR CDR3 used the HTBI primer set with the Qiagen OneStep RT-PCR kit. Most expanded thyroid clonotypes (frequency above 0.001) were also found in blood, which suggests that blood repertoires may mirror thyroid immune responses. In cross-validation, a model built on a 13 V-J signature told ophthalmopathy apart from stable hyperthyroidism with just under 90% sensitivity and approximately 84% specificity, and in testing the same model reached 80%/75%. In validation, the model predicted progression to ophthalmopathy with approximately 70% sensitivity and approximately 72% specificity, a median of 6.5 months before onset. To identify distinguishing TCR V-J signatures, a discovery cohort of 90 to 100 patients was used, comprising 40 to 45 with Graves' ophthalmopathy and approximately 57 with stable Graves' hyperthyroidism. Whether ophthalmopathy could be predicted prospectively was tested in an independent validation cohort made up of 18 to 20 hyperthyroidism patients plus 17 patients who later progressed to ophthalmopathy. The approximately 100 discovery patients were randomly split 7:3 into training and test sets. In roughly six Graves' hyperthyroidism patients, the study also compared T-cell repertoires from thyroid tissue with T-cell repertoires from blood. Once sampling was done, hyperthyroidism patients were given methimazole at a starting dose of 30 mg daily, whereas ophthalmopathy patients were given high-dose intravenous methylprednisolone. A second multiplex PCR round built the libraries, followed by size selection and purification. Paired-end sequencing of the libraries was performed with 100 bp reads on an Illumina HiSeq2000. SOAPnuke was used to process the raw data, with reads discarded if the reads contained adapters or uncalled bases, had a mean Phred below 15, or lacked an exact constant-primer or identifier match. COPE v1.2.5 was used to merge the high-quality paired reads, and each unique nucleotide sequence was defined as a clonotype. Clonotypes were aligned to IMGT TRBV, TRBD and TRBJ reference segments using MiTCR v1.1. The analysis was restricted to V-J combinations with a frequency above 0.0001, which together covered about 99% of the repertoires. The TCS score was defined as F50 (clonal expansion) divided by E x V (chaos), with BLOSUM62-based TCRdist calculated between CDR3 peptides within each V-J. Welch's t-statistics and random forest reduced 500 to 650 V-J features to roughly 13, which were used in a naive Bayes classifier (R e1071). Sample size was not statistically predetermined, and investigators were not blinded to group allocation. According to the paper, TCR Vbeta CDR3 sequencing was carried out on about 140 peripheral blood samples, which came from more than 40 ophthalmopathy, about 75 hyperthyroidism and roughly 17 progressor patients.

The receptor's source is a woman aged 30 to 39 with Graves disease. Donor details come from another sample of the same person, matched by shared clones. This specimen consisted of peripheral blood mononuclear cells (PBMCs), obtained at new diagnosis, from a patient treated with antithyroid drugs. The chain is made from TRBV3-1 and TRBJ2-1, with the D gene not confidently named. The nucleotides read TGTGCCAGCAGCCAAGAGTGGGGCTCCTACAATGAGCAGTTCTTC. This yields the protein CASSQEWGSYNEQFF.